Below are 20 T cell receptor beta chains sequenced from a single sample in a study of T cell responses to AZD1222 COVID-19 vaccine. Using immunoSEQ multiplex PCR, the repertoire was profiled, and TCRdb retains in-frame clones only, with some absent. Of 150,000 to 190,000 clones listed, 90% to 95% were seen once; the top ten hold more than 1.3%. The specimen was peripheral blood, collected 28 days after the second AZD1222 dose. Every receptor here comes from an adult who received the AZD1222 COVID-19 vaccine.

The chain combines TRBV7-3 with TRBJ2-3, with TRBD2 matching 7 bases. Germline CDR1 reads SGHTA; CDR2 reads FQGTGA. V was pared by 6 bases and J by 0 bases, with 6 bases of the junction left unmatched. The CDR3 totals 15 residues. CDR3 nucleotide sequence: TGTGCCAGCAGTTTGGTTAGCGGGAGCACAGATACGCAGTATTTT. Its protein product is CASSLVSGSTDTQYF.

This clone was counted once. The chain is built from TRBV28 and TRBJ2-1, with 9 bases matching TRBD2. Losses at the gene ends were 5 bases for V and 6 bases for J; bases not matched to a gene: 11. CDR3 length: 16 residues. Looked up from germline, CDR1 is MDHEN and CDR2 is SYDVKM. CDR3 region: CASSLHSGSLSNEQFF. For the CDR3, the DNA is TGTGCCAGCAGTCTCCATAGCGGGAGTTTGTCCAATGAGCAGTTCTTC.

The chain employs TRBV29-1 and TRBJ2-7; TRBD2 aligns across 9 bases. Germline CDR1 reads SQVTM; CDR2 reads ANQGSEA. After removal of 7 bases from V and 2 bases from J, the junction contained 9 bases not matched to a gene. CDR3 length: 14 residues. The CDR3 nucleotides are TGCAGCGCCTCCGCGGGGGGGAATGCCTACGAGCAGTACTTC. Translated: CSASAGGNAYEQYF.

The chain links TRBV11-2 to TRBJ1-1; D not certain. The germline V gene encodes CDR1 SGHAT and CDR2 FQNNGV. Trimming left V 1 base short and J 10 bases short, with 13 bases between. The CDR3 consists of 13 residues. As DNA, the CDR3 is TGTGCCAGCAGCTTAGTTAGGTCCTCCGGAGCTTTCTTT. As protein: CASSLVRSSGAFF.

The chain employs TRBV10-3 and TRBJ1-1, with a weak D call TRBD1 (5 bases). CDR3 length equals 16 residues. CDR1 is ENHRY, CDR2 SYGVKD, per germline. V lost 4 bases, J lost 0 bases, and 15 bases lay in between. The CDR3 nucleotides are TGTGCCATCAGTGTTTCCCCAGGGACCATGAACACTGAAGCTTTCTTT. Translating gives CAISVSPGTMNTEAFF.

The rearrangement links TRBV11-2 to TRBJ1-2, with D possibly matching TRBD1 (6 bases). Germline assignment: CDR1 SGHAT and CDR2 FQNNGV. The V end was cut by 1 base, the J end by 2 bases, with 11 bases between. This CDR3 region has 15 residues. This CDR3 reads CASSLVGHKNYGYTF. CDR3 nucleotides: TGTGCCAGCAGCTTAGTGGGACACAAAAACTATGGCTACACCTTC.

The chain couples TRBV7-9 to TRBJ2-7; D tentatively fits TRBD1 or TRBD2 (5 bases each). The germline gives CDR1 SEHNR, CDR2 FQNEAQ (reference sequence). The CDR3 extends over 16 amino acids. The V end was cut by 5 bases, the J end by 0 bases, with 17 bases between. DNA for the CDR3: TGTGCCAGCAGCCCTTTAGGGACGTTCAGCTCCTACGAGCAGTACTTC. Residues: CASSPLGTFSSYEQYF.

The CDR3 nucleotides read TGTGCCAGCAGCCCCGGGGACAGGGTAATCGGGGAGCTGTTTTTT. It encodes CASSPGDRVIGELFF. This rearrangement joins TRBV11-2 to TRBJ2-2; 9 positions agree with TRBD1. Germline V gene sequence: CDR1 SGHAT, CDR2 FQNNGV. V dropped 5 bases and J dropped 7; count of bases not matched to a gene: 8. The CDR3 has 15 residues.

The V call is TRBV23-1, the J call TRBJ2-4; D may be TRBD1 (6 bases). TRBV23-1 falls under the ORF class, with uncertain function. The V and J ends lost 0 bases and 0 bases respectively, with 15 bases between them. The CDR3 totals 18 residues. The CDR3, as DNA: TGCGCCAGCAGTCAATCCGAAGACAGGTCACTAGCCAAAAACATTCAGTACTTC. Translation gives CASSQSEDRSLAKNIQYF.

V gene TRBV9 combines with J gene TRBJ2-5, with no clear D. Germline CDR1 reads SGDLS; CDR2 reads YYNGEE. The CDR3 runs 14 residues. The V end was cut by 0 bases, the J end by 5 bases, with 11 bases between. CDR3 sequence reads: CASSVGVPPETQYF. The CDR3 DNA is TGTGCCAGCAGCGTAGGAGTACCCCCGGAGACCCAGTACTTC.

This rearrangement joins TRBV7-9 to TRBJ1-4; D remains unclear. This CDR3 contains 16 residues. Germline lookup yields CDR1 SEHNR and CDR2 FQNEAQ (reference sequence). Trimming removed 9 bases from V and 2 bases from J, with 19 bases in between. DNA of the CDR3: TGTGCCAGTACAGAGGGCTTCTCCTTTACTAATGAAAAACTGTTTTTT. This sequence encodes CASTEGFSFTNEKLFF.

The count of this clone is one. The V and J genes are TRBV3-1 (or the pseudogene TRBV3-2) and TRBJ2-1; 13 nucleotides match TRBD2. The CDR3 is 17 amino acids. Trimming cost V 3 bases and J 4 bases; bases outside gene matches: 6. CDR1 is LGHDT and CDR2 is YNNKEL in the germline V gene (reference sequence). CDR3 region: CASSHGTSGGDYNEQFF. The CDR3 nucleotides are TGTGCCAGCAGCCATGGAACTAGCGGGGGGGATTACAATGAGCAGTTCTTC.

This clone turned up a few times. The rearrangement joins TRBV5-5 to TRBJ1-2, with D perhaps TRBD1 (6 bases). Trimming took off 0 bases at V and 4 bases at J, with 16 bases between the two ends. The CDR3 has 16 amino acids. The germline V gene has CDR1 SGHKS and CDR2 YYEKEE (reference sequence). CDR3 amino acids: CASSLARQVGGYGYTF. CDR3 sequence (DNA): TGTGCCAGCAGCTTGGCGCGACAGGTTGGGGGCTATGGCTACACCTTC.

The chain is built from TRBV6-5 and TRBJ2-2; D tentatively fits TRBD1 or TRBD2 (5 bases each). Trimming cost V 3 bases and J 8 bases, with 16 bases left between them. Germline values: CDR1 MNHEY, CDR2 SVGAGI. The CDR3 loop spans 15 amino acids. Here the CDR3 DNA reads TGTGCCAGCAGTTATCTCGGGGCGCGAGGGGGGGAGCTGTTTTTT. Translating it yields CASSYLGARGGELFF.

The rearrangement links TRBV28 to TRBJ1-3; TRBD1 agrees at 8 bases. Germline V lookup: CDR1 MDHEN, CDR2 SYDVKM. The CDR3 covers 15 residues. V lost 2 bases and J lost 4; bases outside the gene matches: 4. In nucleotides, the CDR3 is TGTGCCAGCAGTTTACCCGCAGGGGGCGGAAACACCATATATTTT. The encoded protein is CASSLPAGGGNTIYF.

The chain couples TRBV5-1 to TRBJ1-6; no reliable D call. The CDR3 runs 17 residues. CDR1 is SGHRS and CDR2 is YFSETQ in the germline V gene. Trimming took 0 bases from V and 9 from J, leaving 19 bases between them. DNA for the CDR3: TGCGCCAGCAGCTTGGTGGCGGGGTTGGGAAGTAGTTCACCCCTCCACTTT. Its protein product is CASSLVAGLGSSSPLHF.

The CDR3 nucleotides are TGTGCCAGCAGTTCTCCAGGGGGCAACTATGGCTACACCTTC. It codes for CASSSPGGNYGYTF. This rearrangement joins TRBV28 to TRBJ1-2, with 8 positions matching TRBD1. The trim removed 4 bases at V and 2 bases at J, leaving 3 bases unmatched. CDR3 length: 14 amino acids. Germline loops: CDR1 MDHEN, CDR2 SYDVKM.

The chain uses TRBV19 and TRBJ2-3; 7 nucleotides agree with TRBD2. Germline V gene sequence: CDR1 LNHDA, CDR2 SQIVND (reference sequence). This CDR3 has 14 residues. The junction had 8 bases not matched to a gene; V was cut back by 5 bases and J by 6 bases. The DNA for the CDR3 is TGTGCCAGTAGTCGGAGGCGGGAGTGGGATACGCAGTATTTT. It specifies CASSRRREWDTQYF.

This chain links TRBV9 with TRBJ2-3; 9 bases are shared with TRBD2. V gave up 3 bases and J gave up 2 bases; unmatched junction bases: 7. Germline V gene lookup returns CDR1 SGDLS and CDR2 YYNGEE. The CDR3 runs 16 residues. The CDR3 loop reads CASSARSGGLTDTQYF. The CDR3 DNA sequence: TGTGCCAGCAGCGCCCGTAGCGGGGGACTCACAGATACGCAGTATTTT.

The chain recombines TRBV2 with TRBJ1-1; weak D call: TRBD1 (5 bases). Germline values: CDR1 SNHLY, CDR2 FYNNEI. The CDR3 runs to 13 residues. Trimming stripped 6 bases from V and 1 base from J, with 9 bases between. CDR3: CASRGTGNTEAFF. In DNA, the CDR3 is TGTGCCAGCAGGGGCACAGGGAACACTGAAGCTTTCTTT.